The clone carrying this T cell receptor (beta chain) was counted between two and nine times. Antigen unknown. The entry originates in a study of cytomegalovirus exposure and HLA in healthy donors. Broader study findings: Accurate HLA-A and HLA-B prediction from TCR beta sequences was reported for most subjects.

Though probably carrying unrecorded immune exposures, donors were nominally healthy at sampling. PCR used 60 Vbeta primers and 13 Jbeta primers. Sequenced by immunoSEQ multiplex PCR; TCRdb stores in-frame clones only, minus some. The table lists approximately 190,000 clones, about 77% of them singletons. Germline CDR1 reads SGDLS; CDR2 reads YYNGEE. V trimming: 0 bases; J trimming: 3 bases; junction bases outside the gene matches: 5. The CDR3 contains 15 residues. The sequence came from a woman aged 25-40 years in good health and CMV-seropositive. This rearrangement joins TRBV9 to TRBJ2-7; TRBD2 aligns across 8 bases. The specimen sequenced was PBMCs. The CDR3 region is CASSVGGTSLYEQYF. The CDR3 DNA is TGTGCCAGCAGCGTAGGGGGGACTAGTCTCTACGAGCAGTACTTC. Supplemented by reference TRBV9 and TRBJ2-7, the full variable domain reads DSGVTQTPKHLITATGQRVTLRCSPRSGDLSVYWYQQSLDQGLQFLIQYYNGEERAKGNILERFSAQQFPDLHSELNLSSLELGDSALYFCASSVGGTSLYEQYFGPGTRLTVT.